This T cell receptor (beta chain) derives from a study of T cells in localized non-small cell lung cancer. The CDR3 totals 13 residues. Germline lookup yields CDR1 MGHRA and CDR2 YSYEKL. The ends were cut back, 7 bases at V and 0 bases at J, with 9 bases in the middle. In its sample, this clone was seen a few times. Its specificity is unknown. Study observations and caveats: Higher T cell density in the blood was associated with longer overall survival, whereas higher adjacent-lung clonality associated with shorter survival. In adjacent lung, a median about 50 of the top 100 tumor clones were found. Tumor showed lower T cell clonality than uninvolved adjacent lung, where it was highest. It remains possible that heterogeneity exists, since only one tumor region was sequenced.

TCRdb's copy holds only in-frame clones and misses some; the assay was immunoSEQ multiplex PCR. The repertoire includes 1,500 to 2,000 clones, roughly 22% of them detected once, and roughly 7.9% sits in the top ten. The source was lung tumor tissue, collected before any cancer treatment. This chain connects TRBV4-1 to TRBJ1-1; D is perhaps TRBD1 (6 bases). This clonotype originated in a woman aged 40-69 years with stage I lung adenocarcinoma. Written as DNA, the CDR3 is TGCGCCAGCAATTCAGGGGTGAACACTGAAGCTTTCTTT. Protein product: CASNSGVNTEAFF.